The rows below give T cell receptor beta chains drawn from one sample of a study of blood T cell repertoires in COVID-19. Here immunoSEQ multiplex PCR was the method, and the copy in TCRdb shows in-frame clones only, minus some. Of roughly 170,000 clones in the sample, about 86% were seen once. The sample was peripheral blood. These receptors were collected from a man between 65 and 80 years old with active or convalescent COVID-19. Each CDR3 is given with its conserved first and last residue. The D gene is left open where the match is weak. Where a row states a size, it is once, few, many or the class of an expanded clone; other rows omit it.

V gene: TRBV5-1
J gene: TRBJ1-2
D gene: TRBD1
clone size: -
CDR3 DNA: TGCGCCAGCAGCTTAGACAGGGTTGGCTACACCTTC
CDR3 protein: CASSLDRVGYTF

V gene: TRBV29-1
J gene: TRBJ1-3
D gene: -
clone size: few
CDR3 DNA: TGCAGCGTTGATGAAGGGGTGGCAAGCTCTGGAAACACCATATATTTT
CDR3 protein: CSVDEGVASSGNTIYF

V gene: TRBV10-3
J gene: TRBJ2-7
D gene: -
clone size: -
CDR3 DNA: TGTGCCATCAGTGGACAGGGAGGAGACGAGCAGTACTTC
CDR3 protein: CAISGQGGDEQYF

V gene: TRBV10-1
J gene: TRBJ2-1
D gene: -
clone size: -
CDR3 DNA: TGCGCCAGCAGTGGGGGGCAGTACAATGAGCAGTTCTTC
CDR3 protein: CASSGGQYNEQFF

V gene: TRBV4-3
J gene: TRBJ2-6
D gene: -
clone size: -
CDR3 DNA: TGCGCCAGCAGCCTCGCGGGATCTAGAACCTCCTTCTCTGGGGCCAACGTCCTGACTTTC
CDR3 protein: CASSLAGSRTSFSGANVLTF

V gene: TRBV14
J gene: TRBJ1-5
D gene: -
clone size: few
CDR3 DNA: TGTGCCAGCAGCGACAGCCTGAATCAGCCCCAGCATTTT
CDR3 protein: CASSDSLNQPQHF

V gene: TRBV2
J gene: TRBJ2-7
D gene: TRBD1
clone size: -
CDR3 DNA: TGTGCCAGCAGTGGAACAGGGGGCGTCTACGAGCAGTACTTC
CDR3 protein: CASSGTGGVYEQYF

V gene: TRBV5-1
J gene: TRBJ2-3
D gene: -
clone size: many
CDR3 DNA: TGCGCCAGCAGCTTGGCCCCAGGGGATACGCAGTATTTT
CDR3 protein: CASSLAPGDTQYF

V gene: TRBV19
J gene: TRBJ1-3
D gene: -
clone size: -
CDR3 DNA: TGTGCCAGTAGTATAGGTGGGGACACTGGAAACACCATATATTTT
CDR3 protein: CASSIGGDTGNTIYF

V gene: TRBV28
J gene: TRBJ1-2
D gene: -
clone size: -
CDR3 DNA: TGTGCCAGCAGTTTGGCAGTCTATGGCTACACCTTC
CDR3 protein: CASSLAVYGYTF

V gene: TRBV19
J gene: TRBJ2-5
D gene: -
clone size: once
CDR3 DNA: TGTGCCAGTAGTATCACCTTCCGGGGGGCCCAAGAGACCCAGTACTTC
CDR3 protein: CASSITFRGAQETQYF

V gene: TRBV19
J gene: TRBJ1-3
D gene: -
clone size: -
CDR3 DNA: TGTGCCAGTAGTTATGGCAGGTTGAGCTCTGGAAACACCATATATTTT
CDR3 protein: CASSYGRLSSGNTIYF

V gene: TRBV18
J gene: TRBJ1-1
D gene: TRBD1
clone size: -
CDR3 DNA: TGTGCCAGCTCCCCGGACAGGGCTGGCACTGAAGCTTTCTTT
CDR3 protein: CASSPDRAGTEAFF

V gene: TRBV5-1
J gene: TRBJ1-1
D gene: -
clone size: -
CDR3 DNA: TGCGCCAGCAGCTTGGTAGGGAGGGAAGCTTTCTTT
CDR3 protein: CASSLVGREAFF

V gene: TRBV28
J gene: TRBJ1-3
D gene: -
clone size: -
CDR3 DNA: TGTGCCAGCAGTTTTCAGGACCTTCCAGGGGACACCATATATTTT
CDR3 protein: CASSFQDLPGDTIYF

V gene: TRBV25-1
J gene: TRBJ1-1
D gene: -
clone size: -
CDR3 DNA: TGTGCCAGCTCCCGAAGTGGCGGTGGGGAAGCTTTCTTT
CDR3 protein: CASSRSGGGEAFF

V gene: TRBV2
J gene: TRBJ2-5
D gene: -
clone size: -
CDR3 DNA: TGTGCCAGCAGTCCCGAAGAGACCCAGTACTTC
CDR3 protein: CASSPEETQYF

V gene: TRBV4-3
J gene: TRBJ1-6
D gene: -
clone size: -
CDR3 DNA: TGCGCCAGCAGCCAAGAAGCGAACCCCCTAAATTCACCCCTCCACTTT
CDR3 protein: CASSQEANPLNSPLHF

V gene: TRBV7-2
J gene: TRBJ1-5
D gene: -
clone size: once
CDR3 DNA: TGTGCCAGCAGCTTCAGGGATCAGCCCCAGCATTTT
CDR3 protein: CASSFRDQPQHF

V gene: TRBV7-2
J gene: TRBJ2-7
D gene: -
clone size: -
CDR3 DNA: TGTGCCAGCAGCTTCCAGACAGGAGCCTACGAGCAGTACTTC
CDR3 protein: CASSFQTGAYEQYF

V gene: TRBV19
J gene: TRBJ2-4
D gene: -
clone size: -
CDR3 DNA: TGTGCCAGTGCCGGTATTTGGAACATTCAGTACTTC
CDR3 protein: CASAGIWNIQYF

V gene: TRBV19
J gene: TRBJ2-2
D gene: TRBD2
clone size: -
CDR3 DNA: TGTGCCAGTAGGGGTCTAGCGGGAGGCACAGGCACCGGGGAGCTGTTTTTT
CDR3 protein: CASRGLAGGTGTGELFF

V gene: TRBV7-3
J gene: TRBJ2-7
D gene: -
clone size: -
CDR3 DNA: TGTGCCAGCAGCTTAGAGAGAGCCTATCAATACGAGCAGTACTTC
CDR3 protein: CASSLERAYQYEQYF

V gene: TRBV2
J gene: TRBJ1-3
D gene: -
clone size: -
CDR3 DNA: TGTGCCAGCGGCCTGGGGCCCGGGTCTGGAAACACCATATATTTT
CDR3 protein: CASGLGPGSGNTIYF

V gene: TRBV6-6
J gene: TRBJ2-7
D gene: TRBD1
clone size: -
CDR3 DNA: TGTGCCAGCAGACCCGGACAGGGGGTGTCCTACGAGCAGTACTTC
CDR3 protein: CASRPGQGVSYEQYF

V gene: TRBV11-3
J gene: TRBJ2-2
D gene: -
clone size: -
CDR3 DNA: TGTGCCAGCAGCTTAGTCGGGGTCACCGGGGAGCTGTTTTTT
CDR3 protein: CASSLVGVTGELFF

V gene: TRBV9
J gene: TRBJ1-1
D gene: -
clone size: -
CDR3 DNA: TGTGCCAGCAGCGTAGGCGGCACAGGAATGAACACTGAAGCTTTCTTT
CDR3 protein: CASSVGGTGMNTEAFF

V gene: TRBV14
J gene: TRBJ1-3
D gene: -
clone size: few
CDR3 DNA: TGTGCCAGCAGCCTCTACCTGTTAGGGGTTTATGGAAACACCATATATTTT
CDR3 protein: CASSLYLLGVYGNTIYF

V gene: TRBV6-5
J gene: TRBJ2-7
D gene: TRBD2
clone size: -
CDR3 DNA: TGTGCCAGCAGTTACAGGGTAGCGGGATTCTACGAGCAGTACTTC
CDR3 protein: CASSYRVAGFYEQYF

V gene: TRBV28
J gene: TRBJ1-5
D gene: -
clone size: -
CDR3 DNA: TGTGCCAGCAGTTTGGACAGAAACAATCAGCCCCAGCATTTT
CDR3 protein: CASSLDRNNQPQHF

V gene: TRBV9
J gene: TRBJ1-1
D gene: -
clone size: -
CDR3 DNA: TGTGCCAGCAGCGGGCAGTCGAACACTGAAGCTTTCTTT
CDR3 protein: CASSGQSNTEAFF

V gene: TRBV19
J gene: TRBJ1-5
D gene: -
clone size: -
CDR3 DNA: TGTGCCAGTAGTATTGGATCGGGAGGTCAGCCCCAGCATTTT
CDR3 protein: CASSIGSGGQPQHF

V gene: TRBV14
J gene: TRBJ2-2
D gene: -
clone size: -
CDR3 DNA: TGTGCCAGCAGCTCTCGACAGGCCGCTGGGACCGGGGAGCTGTTTTTT
CDR3 protein: CASSSRQAAGTGELFF

V gene: TRBV5-1
J gene: TRBJ1-2
D gene: TRBD1
clone size: -
CDR3 DNA: TGCGCCAGCATGTTGGGCAGGGGGCTCAACTATGGCTACACCTTC
CDR3 protein: CASMLGRGLNYGYTF

V gene: TRBV9
J gene: TRBJ2-2
D gene: -
clone size: -
CDR3 DNA: TGTGCCAGCAGCGTAGTTTCCGGGTCCGGGGAGCTGTTTTTT
CDR3 protein: CASSVVSGSGELFF

V gene: TRBV28
J gene: TRBJ1-6
D gene: -
clone size: -
CDR3 DNA: TGTGCCAGCAGTCCTCCTAATTCACCCCTCCACTTT
CDR3 protein: CASSPPNSPLHF

V gene: TRBV18
J gene: TRBJ2-7
D gene: TRBD1
clone size: -
CDR3 DNA: TGTGCCAGCTCCCCGGCAGGGGGCCGTTTCGAGCAGTACTTC
CDR3 protein: CASSPAGGRFEQYF

V gene: TRBV6-5
J gene: TRBJ1-1
D gene: TRBD1
clone size: -
CDR3 DNA: TGTGCCAGCAGTTACCGCCGACAGGGTGAAGCTTTCTTT
CDR3 protein: CASSYRRQGEAFF

V gene: TRBV11-3
J gene: TRBJ2-1
D gene: TRBD1
clone size: -
CDR3 DNA: TGTGCCAGCAGCTCCGGAAGGGGGCTGTCCTACAATGAGCAGTTCTTC
CDR3 protein: CASSSGRGLSYNEQFF

V gene: TRBV7-6
J gene: TRBJ2-3
D gene: -
clone size: once
CDR3 DNA: TGTGCCAGCAGCTTAGGGCCAGGGGGGCGGACAGATACGCAGTATTTT
CDR3 protein: CASSLGPGGRTDTQYF

V gene: TRBV6-6
J gene: TRBJ1-1
D gene: -
clone size: -
CDR3 DNA: TGTGCCAGCAGCCCGACAGGCGGGAACACTGAAGCTTTCTTT
CDR3 protein: CASSPTGGNTEAFF

V gene: TRBV6-5
J gene: TRBJ1-1
D gene: TRBD1
clone size: -
CDR3 DNA: TGTGCCAGCAGTTACCAGGGGGGAAATACTGAAGCTTTCTTT
CDR3 protein: CASSYQGGNTEAFF

V gene: TRBV16
J gene: TRBJ1-1
D gene: -
clone size: -
CDR3 DNA: TGTGCCAGCAGCCAAGGGTTCGGGGGAATCGCTGAAGCTTTCTTT
CDR3 protein: CASSQGFGGIAEAFF

V gene: TRBV7-2
J gene: TRBJ2-1
D gene: TRBD1
clone size: -
CDR3 DNA: TGTGCCAGCAGCAACCCGGGACAGGGGGCGAGGAATGAGCAGTTCTTC
CDR3 protein: CASSNPGQGARNEQFF

V gene: TRBV9
J gene: TRBJ1-2
D gene: -
clone size: -
CDR3 DNA: TGTGCCAGCAGCGTAGCGGTACAGGGTCTTGATGGCTACACCTTC
CDR3 protein: CASSVAVQGLDGYTF

V gene: TRBV15
J gene: TRBJ2-3
D gene: -
clone size: once
CDR3 DNA: TGTGCCACCAGCAGAGCCCATTCCGATACGCAGTATTTT
CDR3 protein: CATSRAHSDTQYF